This T cell receptor beta chain was obtained from a study of shared clonotypes between healthy human individuals. Produced via immunoSEQ multiplex PCR; TCRdb's table is partial and in-frame only. The top ten hold 0.3% to 0.45% of the sample, which has about 2.5 million clones, 92% seen once. Trimming cost V 5 bases and J 4 bases; bases outside gene matches: 15. CDR3 length equals 18 residues. The germline V gene has CDR1 GTSNPN and CDR2 SVGIG (reference sequence). V usage is TRBV30 and J usage is TRBJ2-2; 11 nucleotides align to TRBD2. The sequenced sample was naive CD4+ T cells from PBMCs. Subset here: CD45RA+ positively selected. The receptor's source is a young man in good health. Some clones in this sample may be carry-over from other donors' samples. In nucleotides, the CDR3 is TGTGCCTGGGGACGCCGTGTGGGACTAGCGGATTTCACCGGGGAGCTGTTTTTT. Amino acid sequence: CAWGRRVGLADFTGELFF.